This TCR beta chain is from a study of Ad26.COV2.S vaccination and SARS-CoV-2 variants. Findings and caveats of the study: Analytic work on TCR breadth and depth might have understated the full extent of total T cell responses.

About this clone itself: Antigen specificity is unknown.

V shed 5 bases and J shed 3 bases, with 17 bases lying between them. Germline-derived CDR1 and CDR2 are MNHEY and SVGEGT. This CDR3 is built from 16 residues. Stated treatment: over 15 received Ad26.COV2.S at low or high dose, single or two shots; roughly five received placebo; per-sample allocation not given. Day 63 following the first vaccine or placebo injection was when the samples were taken. Clones were read by immunoSEQ multiplex PCR, and TCRdb kept only the in-frame ones, dropping some. Among around 450,000 clones listed, 90% were seen once. This receptor was identified in a person aged 18 to 65 who received the Ad26.COV2.S COVID-19 vaccine or a placebo. The input for sequencing was peripheral blood, taken in a trial of Ad26.COV2.S vaccine versus placebo. The chain has TRBV6-2 or TRBV6-3 and TRBJ2-1; D possibly uses TRBD1 or TRBD2 (7 bases each). This CDR3 is CASSQGGAELYNEQFF. The CDR3 nucleotides read TGTGCCAGCAGTCAGGGGGGGGCAGAACTCTACAATGAGCAGTTCTTC.